This T cell receptor beta chain derives from a study of shared clonotypes between healthy human individuals. This table comes from immunoSEQ multiplex PCR, and its TCRdb copy is limited to in-frame clones, with some not included. This table has about 1.1 million clones, around three quarters appearing once. The germline V gene has CDR1 SGDLS and CDR2 YYNGEE. The CDR3 is 13 residues long. The V end was cut by 2 bases, the J end by 10 bases, with 12 bases between. Only a few counts were recorded for this clone. Its antigen is not known. Study-level findings and limits: The sampled material consisted only of blood, and tissue repertoires are likely to differ.

V is TRBV9 and J is TRBJ2-2; D might be TRBD2 (7 bases). The sequence came from a man in his late teens or twenties in good health. Some clones in this sample may be carry-over from other donors' samples. The sequencing input was memory CD4+ T cells from PBMCs. Subset in this sample: CD45RA-negative fraction. The CDR3 coding sequence is TGTGCCAGCAGCGTGGGCGGGGGACAGGAGCTGTTTTTT. This codes for CASSVGGGQELFF. Full variable domain (missing parts from reference TRBV9 and TRBJ2-2): DSGVTQTPKHLITATGQRVTLRCSPRSGDLSVYWYQQSLDQGLQFLIQYYNGEERAKGNILERFSAQQFPDLHSELNLSSLELGDSALYFCASSVGGGQELFFGEGSRLTVL.